This T cell receptor beta chain was obtained from a study of blood T cell repertoires in COVID-19. Overall study context: The United States, Italy and Spain supplied acute and convalescent COVID-19 samples. PBMCs, B-cell-depleted T cells, or T cells provided the cDNA or gDNA that made up the material.

In the original analysis: Amplifying reference gene primers gave estimates of nucleated cell counts. TCRdb keeps only in-frame clones here, not all; method: immunoSEQ multiplex PCR. That table gives V, J and clone size, and the DNA gave D and trimming. The sample lists approximately 280,000 clones, about 91% occurring once. Germline assignment: CDR1 KGHDR and CDR2 SFDVKD. V shed 1 base and J shed 6 bases, with 8 bases lying between them. There are 14 residues in the CDR3. Specimen: peripheral blood. This clonotype was sampled from an older woman with acute or convalescent COVID-19. The V call is TRBV24-1, the J call TRBJ2-2; D remains unclear. The CDR3 is CATSDFAVPGELFF. CDR3 sequence (DNA): TGTGCCACCAGTGATTTCGCGGTCCCCGGGGAGCTGTTTTTT.